In this sample, the clone carrying this T cell receptor beta chain turned up a few times. The length of the CDR3 is 17 residues. V lost 0 bases to trimming and J lost 0 bases, with 12 bases between them. From germline, CDR1 is MGHRA and CDR2 YSYEKL. This sample is part of a study of regulatory and conventional T cells in RAG deficiency. Sequencing was performed with immunoSEQ multiplex PCR; in TCRdb, only in-frame clones are kept and a portion is missing. The sample carries about 24,000 clones, approximately 96% recorded once. The sorted conventional CD4+ T cells were CD25-low and CD127-high, with genomic DNA sequenced. These same data were also listed under a study on regulatory T cells. This second report adds: Amplification used 52 TRBV primers and 13 TRBJ primers.

Material: CD25- CD4+ T cells sorted from blood. The V gene is TRBV4-1, the J gene TRBJ1-3; the D gene is possibly TRBD1 (5 bases). The sequence was obtained from a human donor in good health. CDR3 coding DNA: TGCGCCAGCAGCCAAGATTGGGGCTTATACTCTGGAAACACCATATATTTT. It yields the protein CASSQDWGLYSGNTIYF.